The 17 T cell receptor beta chains below all came from one sample that was sequenced in a study of blood T cell repertoires in COVID-19. TCRdb keeps only in-frame clones here, not all; method: immunoSEQ multiplex PCR. The table lists roughly 100,000 clones, under 90% of them singletons. The sequenced sample was peripheral blood. Receptors were obtained from a human donor in a cohort sampled during active or convalescent COVID-19.

In this sample, this clone turned up a few times. The CDR3 is CASSLLGTAINSPLHF. In nucleotides, the CDR3 is TGTGCCAGCAGCTTACTCGGGACAGCAATTAATTCACCCCTCCACTTT. The rearrangement joins TRBV7-3 to TRBJ1-6, with 7 positions matching TRBD1. CDR1 and CDR2 from the germline V gene are SGHTA and FQGTGA. The CDR3 consists of 16 residues. V lost 2 bases and J lost 6; bases outside the gene matches: 7.

The chain recombines TRBV12-3 or TRBV12-4 with TRBJ1-2; 10 bases are shared with TRBD1. The ends lost 6 bases at V and 8 bases at J; junction bases unmatched: 6. This CDR3 comprises 13 residues. The CDR3 protein is CASSPDRGRGYTF. The CDR3 nucleotides are TGTGCCAGCAGCCCAGACAGGGGGCGAGGCTACACCTTC.

CDR3 protein: CASSQGGQGLRAGNQPQHF. In nucleotides, the CDR3 is TGCGCCAGCAGCCAAGGTGGACAGGGTCTCCGTGCTGGCAATCAGCCCCAGCATTTT. The V call is TRBV4-1, the J call TRBJ1-5; 8 nucleotides agree with TRBD1. The germline CDR1 and CDR2 sequences are MGHRA and YSYEKL. J was trimmed by 2 bases and V by 1 base; bases with no gene match: 13. This CDR3 is built from 19 residues.

The chain joins TRBV15 to TRBJ2-2; the D gene is possibly TRBD1 (5 bases). V gave up 6 bases and J gave up 7 bases, with 15 bases separating them. In germline, CDR1 is LNHNV, CDR2 YYDKDF (reference sequence). CDR3 length: 14 residues. The chain's CDR3 is CATSKGVGGGELFF. The CDR3 DNA reads TGTGCCACCAGTAAAGGGGTCGGCGGCGGGGAGCTGTTTTTT.

The chain is built from TRBV2 and TRBJ1-3; 7 nucleotides match TRBD1. V was pared by 3 bases and J by 7 bases, with 6 bases of the junction left unmatched. Germline loops: CDR1 SNHLY, CDR2 FYNNEI. This CDR3 spans 14 amino acids. The CDR3, as DNA: TGTGCCAGCAGTGATAAACAGGGGTTGAACACCATATATTTT. Its protein product is CASSDKQGLNTIYF.

The V and J genes are TRBV2 and TRBJ2-1; D remains unclear. From germline, CDR1 is SNHLY and CDR2 FYNNEI. The V end lost 8 bases, the J end lost 4 bases, and 24 bases lay between the germline ends. The CDR3 has 17 amino acids. The CDR3 DNA is TGTGCCAGCCTAGGATTCCATCCCCCCGAGGTGTACAATGAGCAGTTCTTC. Its protein product is CASLGFHPPEVYNEQFF. Full variable domain (rest looked up from reference TRBV2 and TRBJ2-1): EPEVTQTPSHQVTQMGQEVILRCVPISNHLYFYWYRQILGQKVEFLVSFYNNEISEKSEIFDDQFSVERPDGSNFTLKIRSTKLEDSAMYFCASLGFHPPEVYNEQFFGPGTRLTVL.

The genes are TRBV7-3 and TRBJ2-3; TRBD2 agrees at 10 bases. From germline, CDR1 is SGHTA and CDR2 FQGTGA. The V gene end was trimmed by 5 bases and the J gene end by 5 bases; junction bases not matched to a gene: 10. The CDR3 length is 16 residues. CDR3 coding DNA: TGTGCCAGCAGCCCCGGACGAGCGGGGGGGCAAGATACGCAGTATTTT. Amino acids: CASSPGRAGGQDTQYF. The full variable domain, in which reference TRBV7-3 and TRBJ2-3 provide the parts outside the CDR3, is GAGVSQTPSNKVTEKGKYVELRCDPISGHTALYWYRQSLGQGPEFLIYFQGTGAADDSGLPNDRFFAVRPEGSVSTLKIQRTERGDSAVYLCASSPGRAGGQDTQYFGPGTRLTVL.

In its sample, this clone was seen a few times. V and J are TRBV11-1 and TRBJ1-6, with TRBD1 as a possible D gene (5 bases). This CDR3 region has 14 residues. Per germline, CDR1 SGHAT and CDR2 FQDESV (reference sequence). Between the trimmed V and J ends, which lost 5 bases and 5 bases, there was a span of 10 bases. The CDR3 nucleotides are TGTGCCAGCAGCCGGGCAGGGAATAATTCACCCCTCCACTTT. It codes for CASSRAGNNSPLHF.

The J gene is TRBJ1-4, the V gene TRBV19; perhaps TRBD1 as D (5 bases). V was pared by 5 bases and J by 5 bases, with 15 bases between. The CDR3 contains 15 residues. Germline values: CDR1 LNHDA, CDR2 SQIVND (reference sequence). This CDR3 is CASSQQVRVNEKLFF. The CDR3 coding sequence is TGTGCCAGTAGTCAACAGGTCCGCGTAAATGAAAAACTGTTTTTT.

The V and J genes are TRBV19 and TRBJ1-5, with TRBD1 matching over 8 bases. CDR1 is LNHDA, CDR2 SQIVND, per germline (reference sequence). This CDR3 comprises 14 residues. Trimming took 11 bases from V and 4 from J; bases not matched to a gene: 10. The CDR3 is CASKLRDRNQPQHF. As DNA, the CDR3 is TGTGCCTCAAAACTCCGGGACAGGAATCAGCCCCAGCATTTT.

The chain has TRBV7-6 and TRBJ2-3; no clear D. The V end was cut by 5 bases, the J end by 6 bases, with 9 bases between. The CDR3 spans 12 residues. Germline V gene data show CDR1 as SGHVS and CDR2 as FNYEAQ. The CDR3 is CASSPAGDTQYF. In DNA, the CDR3 is TGTGCCAGCAGCCCCGCCGGGGATACGCAGTATTTT. The full variable domain, in which reference TRBV7-6 and TRBJ2-3 provide the parts outside the CDR3, is GAGVSQSPRYKVTKRGQDVALRCDPISGHVSLYWYRQALGQGPEFLTYFNYEAQQDKSGLPNDRFSAERPEGSISTLTIQRTEQRDSAMYRCASSPAGDTQYFGPGTRLTVL.

The V call is TRBV7-2, the J call TRBJ1-2, with 9 bases that match TRBD1. CDR3 length equals 14 residues. Germline CDR1 reads SGHTA; CDR2 reads FQGNSA. With 1 base clipped from V and 6 bases from J, the junction kept 3 bases outside the gene matches. Here the CDR3 DNA reads TGTGCCAGCAGCTTAGACAGGGGGCATCATGGCTACACCTTC. Translation gives CASSLDRGHHGYTF.

For the CDR3, the DNA is TGTGCCAGCAGTTCGCCCTCAACTGACAGGGCTCATGGCTACACCTTC. Translating it yields CASSSPSTDRAHGYTF. The chain employs TRBV27 and TRBJ1-2; 7 nucleotides align to TRBD1. The CDR3 has 16 residues. Germline lookup yields CDR1 MNHEY and CDR2 SMNVEV (reference sequence). The trim removed 4 bases at V and 6 bases at J, leaving 14 bases unmatched.

The rearrangement joins TRBV5-1 to TRBJ2-1; TRBD1 matches 7 bases. The V gene's germline CDR1 is SGHRS and CDR2 YFSETQ. Trimming at V came to 0 bases and at J to 5 bases, leaving 5 bases not matched to a gene. The CDR3 covers 15 residues. The CDR3 is CASSLGQGSHNEQFF. CDR3 in DNA: TGCGCCAGCAGCTTGGGACAGGGATCCCACAATGAGCAGTTCTTC.

This clone was picked up a small number of times. This chain joins TRBV24-1 and TRBJ2-1; the match to TRBD2 covers 8 bases. The CDR3 has 16 residues. V was clipped by 1 base and J by 8 bases; unmatched bases: 9. In germline, CDR1 is KGHDR, CDR2 SFDVKD. The CDR3 DNA sequence: TGTGCCACCAGTGATTTAGGTAGCGGGGCCAGGGATGAGCAGTTCTTC. Encoded protein: CATSDLGSGARDEQFF.

CDR3 nucleotide sequence: TGTGCCAGCAGCTTAGATGGGCACTACGAGCAGTACTTC. Its protein is CASSLDGHYEQYF. The chain joins TRBV7-9 to TRBJ2-7, with D uncertain. V gave up 1 base and J gave up 3 bases, with 7 bases separating them. The length of the CDR3 is 13 residues. Germline-derived CDR1 and CDR2 are SEHNR and FQNEAQ (reference sequence).

The V gene is TRBV7-2, the J gene TRBJ1-2; perhaps TRBD1 as D (5 bases). V lost 7 bases and J 4 bases, leaving 19 bases between the germline ends. Germline CDR1 is SGHTA and CDR2 is FQGNSA. The CDR3 runs to 15 residues. The CDR3 protein is CASKTLPQGFYGYTF. For the CDR3, the DNA is TGTGCCAGCAAAACCCTCCCGCAGGGTTTCTATGGCTACACCTTC.